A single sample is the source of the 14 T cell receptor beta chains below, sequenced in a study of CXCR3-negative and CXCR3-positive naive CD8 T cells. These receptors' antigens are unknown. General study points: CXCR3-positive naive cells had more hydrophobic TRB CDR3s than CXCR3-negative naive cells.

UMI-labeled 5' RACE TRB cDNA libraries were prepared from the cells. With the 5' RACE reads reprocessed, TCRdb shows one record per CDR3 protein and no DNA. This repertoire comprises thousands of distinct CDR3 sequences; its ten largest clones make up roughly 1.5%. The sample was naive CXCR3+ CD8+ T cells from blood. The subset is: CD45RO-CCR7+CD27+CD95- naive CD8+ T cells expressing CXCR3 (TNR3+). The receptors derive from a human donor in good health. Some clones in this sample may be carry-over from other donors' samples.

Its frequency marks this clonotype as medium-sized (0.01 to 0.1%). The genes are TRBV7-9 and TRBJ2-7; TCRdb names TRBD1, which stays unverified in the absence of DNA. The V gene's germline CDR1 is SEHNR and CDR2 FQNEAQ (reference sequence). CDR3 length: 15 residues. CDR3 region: CASSADKTGGAEQYF. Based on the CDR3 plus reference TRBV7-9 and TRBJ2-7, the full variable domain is DTGVSQNPRHKITKRGQNVTFRCDPISEHNRLYWYRQTLGQGPEFLTYFQNEAQLEKSRLLSDRFSAERPKGSFSTLEIQRTEQGDSAMYLCASSADKTGGAEQYFGPGTRLTVT.

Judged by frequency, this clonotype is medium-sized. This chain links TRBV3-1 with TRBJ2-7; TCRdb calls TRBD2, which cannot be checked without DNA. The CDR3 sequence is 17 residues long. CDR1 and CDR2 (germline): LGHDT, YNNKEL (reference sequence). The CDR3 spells CASSQDKAGLVDYEQYF.

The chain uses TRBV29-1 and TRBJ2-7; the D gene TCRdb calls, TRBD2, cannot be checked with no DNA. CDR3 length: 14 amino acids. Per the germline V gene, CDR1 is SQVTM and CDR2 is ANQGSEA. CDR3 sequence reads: CSVDPRAGGYEQYF.

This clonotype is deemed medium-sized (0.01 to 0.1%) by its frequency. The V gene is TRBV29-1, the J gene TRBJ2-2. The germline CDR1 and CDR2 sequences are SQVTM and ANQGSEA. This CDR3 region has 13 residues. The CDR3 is CSVAGMNTGELFF.

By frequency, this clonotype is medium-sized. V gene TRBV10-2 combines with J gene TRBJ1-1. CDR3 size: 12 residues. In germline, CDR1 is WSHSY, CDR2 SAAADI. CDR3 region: CASIQGGTEAFF.

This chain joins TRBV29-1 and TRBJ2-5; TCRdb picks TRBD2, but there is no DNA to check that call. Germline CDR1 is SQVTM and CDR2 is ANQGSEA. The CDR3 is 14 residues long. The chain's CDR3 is CSLRGPATQETQYF.

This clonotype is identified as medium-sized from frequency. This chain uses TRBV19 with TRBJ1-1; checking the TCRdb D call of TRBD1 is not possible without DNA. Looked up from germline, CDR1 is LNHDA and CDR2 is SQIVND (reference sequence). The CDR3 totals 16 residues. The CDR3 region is CASSIGGVEWNTEAFF.

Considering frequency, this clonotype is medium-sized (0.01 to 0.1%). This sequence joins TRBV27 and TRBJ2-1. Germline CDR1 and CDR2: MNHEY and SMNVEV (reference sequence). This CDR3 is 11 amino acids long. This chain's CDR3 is CASSFYNEQFF.

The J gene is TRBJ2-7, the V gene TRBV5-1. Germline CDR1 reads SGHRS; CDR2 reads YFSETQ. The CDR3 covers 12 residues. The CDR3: CASSLDGYEQYF.

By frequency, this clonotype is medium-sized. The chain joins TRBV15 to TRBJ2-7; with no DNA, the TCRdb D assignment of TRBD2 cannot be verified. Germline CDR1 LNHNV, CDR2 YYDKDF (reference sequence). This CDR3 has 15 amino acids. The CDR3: CATSSGGGGADEQYF.

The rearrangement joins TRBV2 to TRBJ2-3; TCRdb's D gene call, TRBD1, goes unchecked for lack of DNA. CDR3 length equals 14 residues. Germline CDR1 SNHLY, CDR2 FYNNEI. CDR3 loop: CATTPGGLTDTQYF. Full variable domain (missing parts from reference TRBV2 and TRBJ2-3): EPEVTQTPSHQVTQMGQEVILRCVPISNHLYFYWYRQILGQKVEFLVSFYNNEISEKSEIFDDQFSVERPDGSNFTLKIRSTKLEDSAMYFCATTPGGLTDTQYFGPGTRLTVL.

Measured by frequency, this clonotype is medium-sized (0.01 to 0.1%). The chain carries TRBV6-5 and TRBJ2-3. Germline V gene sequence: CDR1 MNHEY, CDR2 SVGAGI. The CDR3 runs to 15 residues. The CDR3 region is CASSYYLGETDTQYF.

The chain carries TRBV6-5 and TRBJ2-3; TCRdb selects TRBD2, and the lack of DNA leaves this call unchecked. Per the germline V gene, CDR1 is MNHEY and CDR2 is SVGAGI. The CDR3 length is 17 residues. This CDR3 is CASSYFQGLANTDTQYF.

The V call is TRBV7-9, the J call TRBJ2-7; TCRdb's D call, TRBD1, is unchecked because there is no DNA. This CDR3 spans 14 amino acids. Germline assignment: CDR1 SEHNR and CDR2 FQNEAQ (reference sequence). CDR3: CASSLADRAREQYF. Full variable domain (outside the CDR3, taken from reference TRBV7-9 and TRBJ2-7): DTGVSQNPRHKITKRGQNVTFRCDPISEHNRLYWYRQTLGQGPEFLTYFQNEAQLEKSRLLSDRFSAERPKGSFSTLEIQRTEQGDSAMYLCASSLADRAREQYFGPGTRLTVT.